This TCR beta chain is drawn from a study of cytomegalovirus exposure and HLA in healthy donors. Germline CDR1 and CDR2: LNHNV and YYDKDF (reference sequence). This CDR3 comprises 17 residues. V gave up 0 bases and J gave up 3 bases; unmatched junction bases: 11. Vbeta (60) and Jbeta (13) primers were used in the PCR. Assay used: immunoSEQ multiplex PCR; TCRdb lists only in-frame clones, some missing. Among around 130,000 clones, around four fifths were seen once, and the ten largest hold approximately 1.2%. Sequences were obtained from PBMCs. The chain links TRBV15 to TRBJ2-7, with 7 bases fitting TRBD2. The clonotype comes from a boy aged 5 to 17 in good health and CMV-seronegative. This CDR3 is CATSRDRRLAAFYEQYF. The DNA for the CDR3 is TGTGCCACCAGCAGAGATCGACGTCTAGCGGCTTTCTACGAGCAGTACTTC.